The clone carrying this TCR beta chain was seen more than once but under ten times. The CDR3 spans 14 residues. With V trimmed by 4 bases and J by 6 bases, 5 bases remained unmatched. TCRdb ran MiXCR on the RT-PCR reads and lists one entry per CDR3 protein. The sample gives roughly 200,000 distinct CDR3 sequences, over 30% of which show up once; 11% is in the top ten. These data are taken from a study of patients and donors after allogeneic stem cell transplantation. Sequenced input: blood, either unsorted or a sorted T cell fraction (not recorded which). The genes are TRBV12-3 or TRBV12-4 and TRBJ1-2, with 10 bases fitting TRBD1. This sequence originates from a human donor who was either an allogeneic HSCT recipient or a stem cell or donor lymphocyte infusion donor (not recorded which). It is not recorded whose cells these are; they may come from a transplant donor. The CDR3 reads CASSSRQGADGYTF. CDR3 DNA sequence: TGTGCCAGCAGTTCTCGACAGGGGGCGGATGGCTACACCTTC.